The 30 T cell receptor beta chains below were found in one sample sequenced in a study of T cell responses to AZD1222 COVID-19 vaccine. Method: immunoSEQ multiplex PCR; TCRdb's copy keeps in-frame clones and lacks some. The repertoire includes about 140,000 clones, 80% to 95% of them detected once, and about 3% sits in the top ten. Source: peripheral blood, taken on day 0 of AZD1222 vaccination. The source of these receptors is an adult in good health.

The gene calls are TRBV28 and TRBJ1-2; 11 bases map to TRBD1. In germline, CDR1 is MDHEN, CDR2 SYDVKM. Losses at the gene ends were 6 bases for V and 8 bases for J; bases not matched to a gene: 5. This CDR3 is 13 amino acids long. The CDR3 DNA is TGTGCCAGCAGGTGGACAGGGGGCTCCGGCTACACCTTC. This translates into CASRWTGGSGYTF.

The V call is TRBV6-4, the J call TRBJ2-3, with TRBD2 identical over 10 bases. There are 15 residues in the CDR3. J gave up 3 bases and V 6 bases, and 6 bases lay outside the gene matches. Germline CDR1 and CDR2: MRHNA and SNTAGT. CDR3 sequence: CASRWPSGRTDTQYF. CDR3 in DNA: TGTGCCAGCAGGTGGCCTAGCGGGAGAACAGATACGCAGTATTTT.

This clone was counted a single time. The genes are TRBV4-2 and TRBJ2-5; D is ambiguous. Germline lookup yields CDR1 LGHNA and CDR2 YNFKEQ. CDR3 length: 15 amino acids. Trimming removed 0 bases at V and 5 bases at J, with 13 bases between. The DNA for the CDR3 is TGTGCCAGCAGCCAAGAATACACCGAGGTGGAGACCCAGTACTTC. Residues: CASSQEYTEVETQYF.

This sequence joins TRBV11-3 and TRBJ2-1; 12 bases fit TRBD2. With 5 bases clipped from V and 0 bases from J, the junction kept 11 bases outside the gene matches. The CDR3 spans 19 residues. From germline, CDR1 is SGHNT and CDR2 YENEEA. CDR3 DNA: TGTGCCAGCAGCCGTGTACCTCCTAGCGGGAGGGCCTCCTACAATGAGCAGTTCTTC. As protein: CASSRVPPSGRASYNEQFF. Together with reference TRBV11-3 and TRBJ2-1, the CDR3 gives the full variable domain: EAGVVQSPRYKIIEKKQPVAFWCNPISGHNTLYWYLQNLGQGPELLIRYENEEAVDDSQLPKDRFSAERLKGVDSTLKIQPAELGDSAVYLCASSRVPPSGRASYNEQFFGPGTRLTVL.

The chain links TRBV15 to TRBJ2-5; 7 nucleotides match TRBD2. Germline trimming cut 8 bases from V and 3 bases from J; bases unmatched to any gene: 12. The V gene's germline CDR1 is LNHNV and CDR2 YYDKDF (reference sequence). The CDR3 covers 15 residues. In DNA, the CDR3 is TGTGCCACCGGCGGGAGCTCCCTCGAAAAAGAGACCCAGTACTTC. It translates to CATGGSSLEKETQYF. Based on the CDR3 plus reference TRBV15 and TRBJ2-5, the full variable domain is DAMVIQNPRYQVTQFGKPVTLSCSQTLNHNVMYWYQQKSSQAPKLLFHYYDKDFNNEADTPDNFQSRRPNTSFCFLDIRSPGLGDTAMYLCATGGSSLEKETQYFGPGTRLLVL.

The chain uses TRBV3-1 (or the pseudogene TRBV3-2) and TRBJ1-2; the D is unclear. Germline V gene sequence: CDR1 LGHDT, CDR2 YNNKEL (reference sequence). There are 13 residues in the CDR3. V lost 0 bases, J lost 10 bases, and 12 bases lay in between. CDR3 in DNA: TGTGCCAGCAGCCAAGATCGGTTCGGCACCTACACCTTC. Protein: CASSQDRFGTYTF.

The chain employs TRBV4-3 and TRBJ1-1; D gene unclear. Per the germline V gene, CDR1 is LGHNA and CDR2 is YSLEER. CDR3 length: 13 residues. V lost 0 bases and J lost 4, with 6 bases in between. The DNA of the CDR3 is TGCGCCAGCAGCCAAGATAGTTTCACTGAAGCTTTCTTT. Amino acids: CASSQDSFTEAFF.

V is TRBV7-3 and J is TRBJ1-1; D gene uncertain. Between the trimmed V and J ends, which lost 1 base and 1 base, there was a span of 4 bases. Germline V gene sequence: CDR1 SGHTA, CDR2 FQGTGA. The CDR3 loop spans 13 amino acids. Written as DNA, the CDR3 is TGTGCCAGCAGCTTAAGGCCGAACACTGAAGCTTTCTTT. This gives the protein CASSLRPNTEAFF.

The genes are TRBV5-1 and TRBJ1-2; D is perhaps TRBD1 (5 bases). Trimming took 0 bases from V and 3 from J, leaving 15 bases between them. The CDR3 consists of 16 residues. Germline V gives CDR1 SGHRS, CDR2 YFSETQ. CDR3 sequence: CASSLGWGGRYYGYTF. CDR3 nucleotides: TGCGCCAGCAGCTTGGGCTGGGGCGGAAGGTACTATGGCTACACCTTC.

This clone was found a few times. The rearrangement links TRBV19 to TRBJ1-4, with D perhaps TRBD1 (5 bases). Trimming stripped 5 bases from V and 3 bases from J, with 13 bases between. CDR1 LNHDA and CDR2 SQIVND come from the germline V gene (reference sequence). This CDR3 is 15 amino acids long. The CDR3 sequence is CASSRRLGPNEKLFF. The CDR3 DNA follows: TGTGCCAGTAGTCGCCGACTGGGACCTAATGAAAAACTGTTTTTT.

The chain combines TRBV30 with TRBJ1-3; no reliable D call. The germline CDR1 and CDR2 sequences are GTSNPN and SVGIG (reference sequence). The V gene lost 5 bases and the J gene lost 4 bases, with 3 bases spanning the gap. The CDR3 covers 10 residues. The CDR3 coding sequence is TGTGCCTGGCTGGGAAACACCATATATTTT. Translation gives CAWLGNTIYF.

The V and J genes are TRBV6-4 and TRBJ2-1; 9 bases line up with TRBD1. This CDR3 has 15 amino acids. The trim removed 5 bases at V and 3 bases at J, leaving 5 bases unmatched. Germline V gene lookup returns CDR1 MRHNA and CDR2 SNTAGT. The CDR3, as DNA: TGTGCCAGCAGTCCCGGGACAGGGTACTACAATGAGCAGTTCTTC. It specifies CASSPGTGYYNEQFF.

V usage is TRBV5-5 and J usage is TRBJ2-2, with TRBD2 matching over 7 bases. The CDR3 loop spans 13 amino acids. Per germline, CDR1 SGHKS and CDR2 YYEKEE (reference sequence). J lost 7 bases, V lost 5 bases, and 5 bases had no gene match. CDR3 sequence: CASRVSGGGELFF. CDR3 nucleotides: TGTGCCAGCAGAGTGTCGGGAGGCGGGGAGCTGTTTTTT.

This CDR3 reads CASSVAGDPTGELFF. DNA for the CDR3: TGTGCCAGCAGTGTTGCGGGAGACCCCACCGGGGAGCTGTTTTTT. The V gene is TRBV6-4, the J gene TRBJ2-2; 7 nucleotides match TRBD2. This CDR3 contains 15 residues. Losses at the gene ends were 4 bases for V and 4 bases for J; bases not matched to a gene: 6. Germline values: CDR1 MRHNA, CDR2 SNTAGT.

The chain couples TRBV6-4 to TRBJ1-2; 7 bases map to TRBD1. The CDR3 has 13 amino acids. V shed 5 bases and J 8 bases; nucleotides not matched to a gene: 8. The germline V gene encodes CDR1 MRHNA and CDR2 SNTAGT. CDR3 region: CASSPDRVTGYTF. The CDR3 DNA reads TGTGCCAGCAGTCCAGACAGGGTTACGGGCTACACCTTC.

The chain recombines TRBV15 with TRBJ2-5, with D possibly matching TRBD2 (6 bases). CDR1 is LNHNV and CDR2 is YYDKDF in the germline V gene (reference sequence). The V gene lost 6 bases and the J gene lost 0 bases, with 11 bases spanning the gap. The CDR3 consists of 14 residues. Here the CDR3 DNA reads TGTGCCACCAGGGGAGGACAACACCAAGAGACCCAGTACTTC. This encodes CATRGGQHQETQYF.

The chain has TRBV27 and TRBJ2-1; the match to TRBD2 covers 10 bases. This CDR3 contains 15 residues. The germline V gene encodes CDR1 MNHEY and CDR2 SMNVEV (reference sequence). V dropped 5 bases and J dropped 11; count of bases not matched to a gene: 12. Here the CDR3 reads CASSPGSGGPMKQFF. CDR3 bases: TGTGCCAGCAGTCCCGGTAGCGGGGGGCCAATGAAGCAGTTCTTC.

This clone was seen only a few times. J is TRBJ2-3 and V is TRBV12-3 or TRBV12-4; unclear D gene. CDR3 length: 13 residues. V gave up 6 bases and J gave up 2 bases, with 9 bases separating them. The CDR3 DNA sequence: TGTGCCAGCAGCCCCGATCCCACAGATACGCAGTATTTT. Amino acid sequence: CASSPDPTDTQYF.

The CDR3 region has the DNA TGTGCCAGTAGTATTCTGACACACCCAGCAAACATTCAGTACTTC. Protein sequence: CASSILTHPANIQYF. The chain uses TRBV19 and TRBJ2-4; D is undetermined. CDR3 length: 15 residues. V was pared by 3 bases and J by 6 bases, with 15 bases between. Germline-derived CDR1 and CDR2 are LNHDA and SQIVND (reference sequence).

This chain uses TRBV13 with TRBJ1-3; D gene uncertain. Germline V lookup: CDR1 PRHDT, CDR2 FYEKMQ (reference sequence). V lost 6 bases and J lost 0, with 9 bases in between. The CDR3 runs to 14 residues. The CDR3 here is CASRYRVSGNTIYF. The CDR3, as DNA: TGTGCCAGCAGGTATAGGGTCTCTGGAAACACCATATATTTT.

The genes are TRBV11-3 and TRBJ2-5; no clear D gene. Trimming stripped 5 bases from V and 4 bases from J, with 14 bases between. Germline-derived CDR1 and CDR2 are SGHNT and YENEEA. The CDR3 sequence is 14 residues long. The chain's CDR3 is CASSPQRLSETQYF. The CDR3, as DNA: TGTGCCAGCAGCCCCCAGAGGCTCTCAGAGACCCAGTACTTC.

A few counts support this clone. The genes are TRBV5-5 and TRBJ2-5, with D unclear. The germline V gene encodes CDR1 SGHKS and CDR2 YYEKEE (reference sequence). V lost 4 bases and J lost 5, with 21 bases in between. There are 16 residues in the CDR3. The CDR3 region is CASSQGLGIVGETQYF. The DNA for the CDR3 is TGTGCCAGCAGCCAAGGGTTAGGCATAGTGGGGGAGACCCAGTACTTC.

This clone came up a few times. The gene calls are TRBV7-9 and TRBJ2-7; D remains unclear. CDR3 length: 14 amino acids. V lost 2 bases and J 5 bases, leaving 13 bases between the germline ends. Germline V gene sequence: CDR1 SEHNR, CDR2 FQNEAQ (reference sequence). CDR3 region: CASSLMTKYDEQYF. The CDR3 DNA is TGTGCCAGCAGCTTAATGACAAAATACGACGAGCAGTACTTC.

The chain links TRBV11-2 to TRBJ2-5; D gene ambiguous. Germline V gene lookup returns CDR1 SGHAT and CDR2 FQNNGV. The CDR3 is made up of 13 amino acids. V was pared by 3 bases and J by 2 bases, with 7 bases between. The CDR3 sequence is CASSFNRQETQYF. The CDR3 DNA follows: TGTGCCAGCAGCTTTAATAGGCAAGAGACCCAGTACTTC.

This clone was counted a single time. The chain employs TRBV28 and TRBJ1-3; no clear D gene. Germline lookup yields CDR1 MDHEN and CDR2 SYDVKM. The CDR3 extends over 15 amino acids. Trimming left V 7 bases short and J 4 bases short, with 17 bases between. As DNA, the CDR3 is TGTGCCAGCAATCCGTGGGGAAGACAAGGAAACACCATATATTTT. Its translation is CASNPWGRQGNTIYF.

The chain uses TRBV5-1 and TRBJ2-1, with D maybe TRBD2 (5 bases). Between the trimmed V and J ends, which lost 0 bases and 4 bases, there was a span of 5 bases. This CDR3 comprises 13 residues. The germline CDR1 and CDR2 sequences are SGHRS and YFSETQ. The CDR3 protein is CASSLERYNEQFF. In nucleotides, the CDR3 is TGCGCCAGCAGCTTGGAGCGGTACAATGAGCAGTTCTTC.

The gene calls are TRBV6-1 and TRBJ2-7; unclear D gene. The CDR3 is 13 amino acids. Trimming removed 0 bases at V and 4 bases at J, with 7 bases between. The germline V gene encodes CDR1 MNHNS and CDR2 SASEGT. In nucleotides, the CDR3 is TGTGCCAGCAGTGAAGCGCTCGGTTACGAGCAGTACTTC. It yields the protein CASSEALGYEQYF.

This clone appeared a few times. The gene calls are TRBV24-1 and TRBJ2-3; 9 bases align to TRBD1. The CDR3 sequence is 16 residues long. Germline V CDR1 and CDR2: KGHDR, SFDVKD. Losses at the gene ends were 0 bases for V and 1 base for J; bases not matched to a gene: 1. CDR3 residues: CATSDLGDRGTDTQYF. The CDR3 nucleotides are TGTGCCACCAGTGATTTGGGGGACAGGGGCACAGATACGCAGTATTTT.

The chain is built from TRBV3-1 (or the pseudogene TRBV3-2) and TRBJ1-2; the D gene is possibly TRBD1 (6 bases). The CDR3 has 15 amino acids. The V end was cut by 4 bases, the J end by 5 bases, with 17 bases between. Per the germline V gene, CDR1 is LGHDT and CDR2 is YNNKEL (reference sequence). The CDR3 here is CASSLTGSGDYGYTF. The DNA for the CDR3 is TGTGCCAGCAGCCTTACAGGGTCGGGGGATTATGGCTACACCTTC.

This chain uses TRBV5-8 with TRBJ1-4; D unresolved. CDR1 is SGHTS and CDR2 is YDEGEE in the germline V gene. The CDR3 is 13 amino acids. The V end was cut by 8 bases, the J end by 8 bases, with 16 bases between. CDR3 in DNA: TGTGCCAGGAACCGGGAAGAGGAGGAAAAACTGTTTTTT. It yields the protein CARNREEEEKLFF.